The clone carrying this T cell receptor (beta chain) appeared many times. The record originates from a study of T-cell reconstitution after alpha-beta-depleted transplantation in children. A library of TCRbeta sequences, prepared with unique molecular identifiers, was generated. Via MiXCR, TCRdb re-called the PCR reads, giving one row per CDR3 protein. This sample has 200,000 to 300,000 distinct CDR3 sequences, with more than 10% found just once. Germline CDR1 SGHTA, CDR2 FQGNSA. Trimming removed 2 bases at V and 7 bases at J, with 9 bases between. The CDR3 length is 12 residues. Specimen: PBMCs from the stem cell graft donor, collected from the stem cell graft. The TCR sequence derives from a human donor who donated a stem cell graft to a child with acute lymphoblastic leukemia. The chain recombines TRBV7-2 with TRBJ2-7, with D unclear. The CDR3 here is CASSLLYGEQYF. CDR3 coding DNA: TGTGCCAGCAGCTTACTCTACGGGGAGCAGTACTTC.